What follows are 3 T cell receptor beta chains derived from one specimen sequenced in a study of T cell responses to AZD1222 COVID-19 vaccine. Profiled with immunoSEQ multiplex PCR; TCRdb holds only in-frame clones, not every one. This repertoire shows around 94,000 clones, 70% to 90% found once; its top ten account for roughly 21%. Sequencing used peripheral blood, obtained on day 0 of AZD1222 vaccination. These receptor sequences come from an adult in good health.

This clone has more than one count but fewer than ten. J is TRBJ2-3 and V is TRBV9; possible D gene TRBD2, 6 bases. CDR1 is SGDLS and CDR2 is YYNGEE in the germline V gene. V dropped 2 bases and J dropped 5 bases, with 12 bases sitting between them. The CDR3 sequence is 14 residues long. CDR3 in amino acids: CASSVGREGDTQYF. CDR3 sequence (DNA): TGTGCCAGCAGCGTCGGGCGGGAAGGAGATACGCAGTATTTT.

This CDR3 reads CASSFSGPNTGELFF. CDR3 DNA sequence: TGTGCCAGCAGCTTTAGCGGACCGAACACCGGGGAGCTGTTTTTT. The chain uses TRBV7-3 and TRBJ2-2; maybe TRBD2 (6 bases). Trimming took off 3 bases at V and 0 bases at J, with 8 bases between the two ends. This CDR3 contains 15 residues. The germline V gene has CDR1 SGHTA and CDR2 FQGTGA. Using reference TRBV7-3 and TRBJ2-2 for the parts outside the CDR3, the full variable domain is GAGVSQTPSNKVTEKGKYVELRCDPISGHTALYWYRQSLGQGPEFLIYFQGTGAADDSGLPNDRFFAVRPEGSVSTLKIQRTERGDSAVYLCASSFSGPNTGELFFGEGSRLTVL.

This chain joins TRBV27 and TRBJ2-7, with D possibly TRBD1 on 7 matching bases. The ends were cut back, 2 bases at V and 5 bases at J, with 25 bases in the middle. CDR1 and CDR2 (germline): MNHEY, SMNVEV (reference sequence). This CDR3 region has 18 residues. CDR3 DNA: TGTGCCAGCAGTTTAAGGGAGACAGGGAGGACCAGGATCCACGAGCAGTACTTC. As protein: CASSLRETGRTRIHEQYF.